This T cell receptor beta chain was sequenced for a study of Graves' ophthalmopathy and Graves' hyperthyroidism. Study observations and caveats: Blood repertoires reportedly contained most expanded thyroid clonotypes above 0.001 frequency. A model built from 13 signatures distinguished ophthalmopathy from stable hyperthyroidism with 87.88% sensitivity and approximately 82% specificity. Ophthalmopathy progression cases were predicted by the model with roughly 68% sensitivity and 72% to 80% specificity.

The J segment lost 1 base and the V segment lost 1 base, leaving 6 bases of the junction unmatched. The germline V gene has CDR1 SGHTA and CDR2 FQGNSA. The CDR3 is made up of 16 amino acids. Many counts were recorded for this clonotype. Its antigen is undetermined. Amplified TCR beta CDR3 regions were obtained using RNA transcripts as template. Amplification began with first-round RT-PCR using HTBI primers, then second-round multiplex PCR was performed. A single record per CDR3 protein comes from TCRdb applying MiXCR to the multiplex PCR reads. The table lists 1 million to 1.3 million distinct CDR3 sequences, less than 45% of them singletons. Hyperthyroidism cases were recent diagnoses of under 2 months' duration in people aged 18 to 65.

The origin of this receptor is an adult man with Graves' hyperthyroidism. Sequencing input: peripheral blood or thyroid tissue (not recorded which). This chain connects TRBV7-2 to TRBJ2-7; 8 bases align to TRBD2. The CDR3 loop reads CASSLGGLALSYEQYF. The CDR3 bases are TGTGCCAGCAGCTTAGGTGGACTAGCCCTATCCTACGAGCAGTACTTC.